Each of the 17 T cell receptor beta chains below was sequenced from the same sample in a study of graft-versus-host responses after intestinal transplantation. The method was immunoSEQ multiplex PCR; TCRdb's version includes in-frame clones alone and lacks a portion of them. The repertoire includes approximately 33,000 clones, 70% to 85% of them detected once, and approximately 20% sits in the top ten. These receptors have no identified antigens. Sequenced here: unstimulated CD8+ T cells sorted from spleen or lymph node cells, sampled before intestinal transplant. These receptors all stem from a human donor who received an intestinal transplant.

The chain carries TRBV6-5 and TRBJ2-3; D might be TRBD1 (5 bases). The CDR3 totals 14 residues. Looked up from germline, CDR1 is MNHEY and CDR2 is SVGAGI. Trimming removed 2 bases at V and 2 bases at J, with 8 bases between. This chain's CDR3 is CASSYQGSTDTQYF. The CDR3 DNA reads as TGTGCCAGCAGTTACCAGGGATCCACAGATACGCAGTATTTT.

This clone is classed as large. The V call is TRBV10-3, the J call TRBJ2-2; D might be TRBD1 (5 bases). V lost 11 bases, J lost 5 bases, and 12 bases lay in between. Germline V gives CDR1 ENHRY, CDR2 SYGVKD. The CDR3 contains 12 residues. The CDR3 sequence: CAASKGTGELFF. The CDR3 DNA reads TGTGCCGCCTCGAAGGGGACCGGGGAGCTGTTTTTT.

V is TRBV25-1 and J is TRBJ2-1; 7 positions agree with TRBD1. The V segment lost 7 bases and the J segment 3 bases; nucleotides outside the gene matches: 18. Germline values: CDR1 MGHDK, CDR2 SYGVNS. This CDR3 is 18 amino acids long. The CDR3 DNA is TGTGCCAGCAATGATTTAACAGGGGTGAGGGGTTACTACAATGAGCAGTTCTTC. Translated, it gives CASNDLTGVRGYYNEQFF. The complete variable domain, with remaining parts taken from reference TRBV25-1 and TRBJ2-1, reads EADIYQTPRYLVIGTGKKITLECSQTMGHDKMYWYQQDPGMELHLIHYSYGVNSTEKGDLSSESTVSRIRTEHFPLTLESARPSHTSQYLCASNDLTGVRGYYNEQFFGPGTRLTVL.

The sample holds one count of this clone. The V and J genes are TRBV7-9 and TRBJ2-3; D perhaps matches TRBD1 (5 bases). Trimming took off 5 bases at V and 4 bases at J, with 10 bases between the two ends. The CDR3 sequence is 13 residues long. Looked up from germline, CDR1 is SEHNR and CDR2 is FQNEAQ (reference sequence). This CDR3 is CASSGRQSDTQYF. The CDR3 nucleotides read TGTGCCAGCAGCGGACGACAGTCAGATACGCAGTATTTT.

The chain couples TRBV28 to TRBJ1-2; TRBD1 aligns across 7 bases. The CDR3 contains 15 residues. Germline CDR1 and CDR2: MDHEN and SYDVKM. Trimming at V came to 6 bases and at J to 0 bases, leaving 7 bases not matched to a gene. CDR3 in DNA: TGTGCCAGCAGCACGGACAGGAGAGCTAACTATGGCTACACCTTC. Its translation is CASSTDRRANYGYTF.

This sequence joins TRBV28 and TRBJ2-5, with 7 bases matching TRBD2. The CDR3 contains 15 residues. V shed 6 bases, J shed 1 base, and the junction held 8 bases outside the gene matches. Per germline, CDR1 MDHEN and CDR2 SYDVKM. CDR3 DNA: TGTGCCAGCAGCTTCCTACTAGCGATCCAAGAGACCCAGTACTTC. Its protein is CASSFLLAIQETQYF.

This clone was detected a few times. The chain links TRBV21-1 to TRBJ2-1; the D call of TRBD2 is as the table states it, not checked on the DNA. TRBV21-1 is flagged as a pseudogene. This CDR3 is built from 16 residues. As DNA, the CDR3 is TGTGCCAGCAGCCGACCGACTAGCGGGGTTTACAATGAGCAGTTCTTC. Translated, it gives CASSRPTSGVYNEQFF.

Sample share makes this clone medium-sized. The chain has TRBV4-1 and TRBJ2-3; D remains unclear. CDR1 MGHRA and CDR2 YSYEKL come from the germline V gene. The V gene lost 1 base and the J gene lost 2 bases, with 7 bases spanning the gap. CDR3 length equals 14 residues. For the CDR3, the DNA is TGCGCCAGCAGCCAAGTGACTTACACAGATACGCAGTATTTT. This gives the protein CASSQVTYTDTQYF.

The chain joins TRBV27 to TRBJ1-5; D may be TRBD1 (5 bases). V gave up 0 bases and J gave up 1 base, with 7 bases separating them. The CDR3 runs 15 residues. Germline V gene sequence: CDR1 MNHEY, CDR2 SMNVEV (reference sequence). CDR3 sequence reads: CASSLSRGSNQPQHF. In DNA form, the CDR3 reads TGTGCCAGCAGTTTATCTCGGGGGAGCAATCAGCCCCAGCATTTT.

This chain joins TRBV11-1 and TRBJ1-1; D is ambiguous. Germline V gives CDR1 SGHAT, CDR2 FQDESV (reference sequence). The V and J ends lost 2 bases and 1 base respectively, with 14 bases between them. This CDR3 region has 16 residues. The CDR3 reads CASSLLGVRGNTEAFF. DNA of the CDR3: TGTGCCAGCAGCTTACTCGGGGTACGGGGGAACACTGAAGCTTTCTTT.

V usage is TRBV2 and J usage is TRBJ2-1, with 9 nucleotides matching TRBD2. The CDR3 totals 15 residues. Germline CDR1 and CDR2: SNHLY and FYNNEI. Trimming removed 6 bases from V and 1 base from J; junction bases left unmatched: 4. The CDR3 DNA reads TGTGCCAGCAGAGATAGCGGGAGATCCTACAATGAGCAGTTCTTC. Its translation: CASRDSGRSYNEQFF.

This clone showed up just once. J is TRBJ2-3 and V is TRBV11-3; tentatively, D is TRBD1 (6 bases). Between the trimmed V and J ends, which lost 9 bases and 0 bases, there was a span of 10 bases. Germline lookup yields CDR1 SGHNT and CDR2 YENEEA. CDR3 length: 13 residues. CDR3 in DNA: TGTGCCAGTGGACAGACTAGCACAGATACGCAGTATTTT. Translating gives CASGQTSTDTQYF.

J is TRBJ2-1 and V is TRBV25-1, with 15 bases lining up with TRBD2. The CDR3 extends over 17 amino acids. Unmatched junction bases numbered 11, after V lost 4 bases and J lost 10 bases. CDR1 MGHDK and CDR2 SYGVNS come from the germline V gene. The CDR3 region is CASSVLWTSGRAEEQFF. Written as DNA, the CDR3 is TGTGCCAGCAGTGTACTATGGACTAGCGGGAGGGCCGAGGAGCAGTTCTTC.

V usage is TRBV6-1 and J usage is TRBJ2-5; weak D call: TRBD1 (6 bases). This CDR3 contains 17 residues. Looked up from germline, CDR1 is MNHNS and CDR2 is SASEGT. V was shortened by 2 bases and J by 2 bases, with 18 bases between the two germline ends. The CDR3 protein is CASSETVGGQGQETQYF. CDR3 nucleotide sequence: TGTGCCAGCAGTGAAACGGTTGGGGGCCAAGGACAAGAGACCCAGTACTTC.

This clone has more than one count but fewer than ten. The chain uses TRBV27 and TRBJ1-2, with 7 nucleotides matching TRBD1. CDR1 is MNHEY, CDR2 SMNVEV, per germline (reference sequence). J lost 8 bases, V lost 2 bases, and 8 bases had no gene match. The CDR3 has 14 amino acids. CDR3 residues: CASSLRGGADGYTF. The CDR3 DNA is TGTGCCAGCAGTTTAAGAGGGGGCGCAGACGGCTACACCTTC.

CDR3 sequence reads: CASSLGQGRYEQYF. The CDR3 nucleotides read TGTGCCAGCAGTTTAGGACAGGGAAGATACGAGCAGTACTTC. The chain employs TRBV6-5 and TRBJ2-7, with TRBD1 matching 8 bases. Germline CDR1 and CDR2: MNHEY and SVGAGI. The CDR3 is made up of 14 amino acids. V was clipped by 4 bases and J by 4 bases; unmatched bases: 6.

This chain's CDR3 is CASSPQEIGAYPNTGELFF. The CDR3 region has the DNA TGTGCCAGCAGCCCCCAGGAGATAGGGGCCTACCCGAACACCGGGGAGCTGTTTTTT. The V gene is TRBV7-8, the J gene TRBJ2-2; a possible D gene is TRBD1 (5 bases). The CDR3 length is 19 residues. Trimming removed 5 bases from V and 0 bases from J, with 22 bases in between. From germline, CDR1 is SGHVS and CDR2 FQNEAQ.